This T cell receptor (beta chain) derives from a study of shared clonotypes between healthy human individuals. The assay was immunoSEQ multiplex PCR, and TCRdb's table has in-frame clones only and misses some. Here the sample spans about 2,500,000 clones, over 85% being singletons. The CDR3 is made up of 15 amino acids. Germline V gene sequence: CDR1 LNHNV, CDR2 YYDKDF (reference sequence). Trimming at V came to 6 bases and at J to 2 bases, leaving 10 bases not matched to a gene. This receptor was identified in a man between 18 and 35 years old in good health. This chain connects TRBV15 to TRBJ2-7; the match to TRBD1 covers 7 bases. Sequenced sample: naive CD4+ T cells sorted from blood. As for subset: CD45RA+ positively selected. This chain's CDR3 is CATSHGRTGTYEQYF. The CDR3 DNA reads TGTGCCACCAGTCATGGACGGACAGGTACCTACGAGCAGTACTTC.